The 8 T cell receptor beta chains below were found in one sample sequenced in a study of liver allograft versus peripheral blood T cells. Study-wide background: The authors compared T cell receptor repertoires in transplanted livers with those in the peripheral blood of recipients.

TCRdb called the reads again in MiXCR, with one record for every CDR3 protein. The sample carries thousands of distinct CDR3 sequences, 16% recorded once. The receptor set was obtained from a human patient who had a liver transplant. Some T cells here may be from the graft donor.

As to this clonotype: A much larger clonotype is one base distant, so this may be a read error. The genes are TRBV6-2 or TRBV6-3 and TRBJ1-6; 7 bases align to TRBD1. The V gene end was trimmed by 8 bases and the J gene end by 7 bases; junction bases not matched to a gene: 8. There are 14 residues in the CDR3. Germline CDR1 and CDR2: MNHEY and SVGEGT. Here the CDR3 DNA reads TGTGCCAGCGGTTGGAGGGGGCTCAATTCACCCCTCCACTTT. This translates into CASGWRGLNSPLHF.

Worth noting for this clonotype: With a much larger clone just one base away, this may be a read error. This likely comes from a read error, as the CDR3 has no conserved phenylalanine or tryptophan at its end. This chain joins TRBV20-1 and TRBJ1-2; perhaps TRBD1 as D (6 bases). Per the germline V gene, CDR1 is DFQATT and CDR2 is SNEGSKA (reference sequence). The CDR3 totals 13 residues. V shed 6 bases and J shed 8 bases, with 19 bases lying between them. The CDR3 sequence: CSANVQGRRGYTY. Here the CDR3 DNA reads TGCAGTGCGAACGTACAGGGTCGGAGGGGCTACACCTAC.

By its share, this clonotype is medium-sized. The chain's CDR3 is CASSLAPGPLYGYTF. The CDR3, as DNA: TGTGCCAGCTCACTCGCCCCAGGGCCCCTCTATGGCTACACCTTC. The rearrangement uses TRBV18 and TRBJ1-2; TRBD1 is a possible D gene (5 bases). The V and J ends lost 4 bases and 4 bases respectively, with 16 bases between them. CDR1 KGHSH and CDR2 LQKENI come from the germline V gene. CDR3 length equals 15 residues.

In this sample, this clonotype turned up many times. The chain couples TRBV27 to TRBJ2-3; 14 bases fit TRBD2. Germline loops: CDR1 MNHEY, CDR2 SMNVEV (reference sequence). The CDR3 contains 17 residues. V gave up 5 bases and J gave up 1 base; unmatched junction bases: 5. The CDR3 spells CASSPSGLAGGTDTQYF. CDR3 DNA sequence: TGTGCCAGCAGTCCCTCGGGACTAGCGGGGGGCACAGATACGCAGTATTTT.

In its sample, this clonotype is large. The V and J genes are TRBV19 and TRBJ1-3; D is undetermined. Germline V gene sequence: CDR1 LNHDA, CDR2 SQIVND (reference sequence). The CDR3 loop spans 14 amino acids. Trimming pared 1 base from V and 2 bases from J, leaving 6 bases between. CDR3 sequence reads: CASSIGGTGNTIYF. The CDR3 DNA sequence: TGTGCCAGTAGTATAGGTGGAACTGGAAACACCATATATTTT.

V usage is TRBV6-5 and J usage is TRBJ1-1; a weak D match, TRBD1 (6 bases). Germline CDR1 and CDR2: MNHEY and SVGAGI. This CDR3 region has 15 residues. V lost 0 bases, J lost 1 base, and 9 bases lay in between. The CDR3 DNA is TGTGCCAGCAGTTACTCCATACAGGGGAACACTGAAGCTTTCTTT. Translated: CASSYSIQGNTEAFF.

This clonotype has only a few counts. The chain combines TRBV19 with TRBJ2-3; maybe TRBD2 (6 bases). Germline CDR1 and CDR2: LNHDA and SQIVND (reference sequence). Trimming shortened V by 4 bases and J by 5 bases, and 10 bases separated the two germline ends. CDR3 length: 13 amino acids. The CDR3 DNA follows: TGTGCCAGTAGTAGGAGGGGAAGAGATACGCAGTATTTT. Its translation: CASSRRGRDTQYF.

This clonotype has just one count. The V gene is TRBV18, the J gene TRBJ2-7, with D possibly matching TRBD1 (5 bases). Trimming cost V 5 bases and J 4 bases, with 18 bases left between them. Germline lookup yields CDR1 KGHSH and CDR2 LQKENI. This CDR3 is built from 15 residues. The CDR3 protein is CASSVPMGPGYEQYF. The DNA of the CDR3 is TGTGCCAGCTCAGTACCGATGGGGCCAGGATACGAGCAGTACTTC.